This T cell receptor (beta chain) was captured in a study of T-cell memory formation after mild COVID-19. This CDR3 spans 15 amino acids. Germline CDR1 and CDR2: MNHNS and SASEGT. The germline V and J ends were trimmed by 6 bases and 0 bases, with 12 bases remaining between them. TCRdb reanalysed the 5' RACE reads using MiXCR and keeps one entry per CDR3 protein. This sample carries under 300,000 distinct CDR3 sequences, about a sixth of them seen once, and the ten largest clones take 23%. The receptor was derived from a young man who had mild COVID-19 (a few samples of this study predate the infection). Cell type and time point are not known. The chain links TRBV6-1 to TRBJ2-1; possibly TRBD2 for D (6 bases). Specimen: PBMCs or a T cell subset sorted from them (not recorded which). CDR3 amino acids: CASRRGGLSYNEQFF. DNA for the CDR3: TGTGCCAGCAGGAGGGGAGGCCTCTCCTACAATGAGCAGTTCTTC.